This T cell receptor (beta chain) appears in the sequencing data of a study of blood T cell repertoires in COVID-19. About the study: Donors in the United States, Italy and Spain gave samples during acute or convalescent COVID-19. T cells, B-cell-depleted T cells, or PBMCs provided the cDNA or gDNA that served as material.

This CDR3 has 14 amino acids. Germline V gives CDR1 KGHDR, CDR2 SFDVKD. The V gene end was trimmed by 10 bases and the J gene end by 4 bases; junction bases not matched to a gene: 7. In the original processing: Amplifying reference gene primers gave estimates of nucleated cell counts. Repertoires were generated with immunoSEQ multiplex PCR, while TCRdb's copy carries only in-frame clones and drops some. V and J calls plus clone size are reproduced from that table; the DNA served to infer D and trimming. The sample comprises nearly 90,000 clones, approximately 89% of which are singletons, and 11% rests with the top ten.

The sequence came from a man aged 80 or over with acute or convalescent COVID-19. The rearrangement uses TRBV24-1 and TRBJ2-2, with 8 bases identical to TRBD1. The sequenced material came from peripheral blood. The CDR3: CATQGAYGTGELFF. CDR3 DNA: TGTGCCACTCAGGGGGCTTACGGCACCGGGGAGCTGTTTTTT.